These 14 T cell receptor beta chains came from one sample sequenced in a study of vaccination effects on CD4 cells after COVID-19. TCRdb's copy holds only in-frame clones and misses some; the assay was immunoSEQ multiplex PCR. The sample includes approximately 29,000 clones, 70% to 85% of them seen just once. Culturing for roughly 9 days preceded CD4+ T cell isolation. Participants were given two doses of BNT162b2 or mRNA-1273 vaccine. These receptors have no identified antigens. The sample consisted of CD4+ T cells from PBMCs cultured without peptide, taken after COVID-19 vaccination. These receptors were taken from a human donor who received a COVID-19 vaccine.

This clone was counted only a few times. This chain's CDR3 is CASSLRSLYNEQFF. As DNA, the CDR3 is TGTGCCAGCAGCTTAAGGTCTCTGTACAATGAGCAGTTCTTC. The gene calls are TRBV13 and TRBJ2-1; D unclear. The V gene lost 2 bases and the J gene lost 4 bases, with 9 bases spanning the gap. The CDR3 loop spans 14 amino acids. CDR1 and CDR2 (germline): PRHDT, FYEKMQ (reference sequence).

The chain uses TRBV5-1 and TRBJ2-3, with 11 nucleotides matching TRBD2. CDR1 and CDR2 from the germline V gene are SGHRS and YFSETQ. The V segment lost 0 bases and the J segment 5 bases; nucleotides outside the gene matches: 8. The CDR3 sequence is 17 residues long. CDR3 DNA: TGCGCCAGCAGCTTGGCGATAGCGGGAGGGCCGCAAGATACGCAGTATTTT. It translates to CASSLAIAGGPQDTQYF.

The rearrangement joins TRBV6-5 to TRBJ1-2; 7 bases line up with TRBD1. V lost 2 bases to trimming and J lost 8 bases; unmatched junction nucleotides: 11. Per the germline V gene, CDR1 is MNHEY and CDR2 is SVGAGI. The CDR3 runs to 15 residues. CDR3 sequence reads: CASSYRSTGRKGYTF. DNA of the CDR3: TGTGCCAGCAGTTACCGATCGACAGGGAGGAAAGGCTACACCTTC.

This chain joins TRBV6-5 and TRBJ1-5, with D unclear. Per germline, CDR1 MNHEY and CDR2 SVGAGI. Trimming removed 8 bases at V and 1 base at J, with 9 bases between. CDR3 length equals 13 residues. In DNA, the CDR3 is TGTGCCAGCTCCGCCTACAGCAATCAGCCCCAGCATTTT. As protein: CASSAYSNQPQHF.

This chain connects TRBV19 to TRBJ2-1, with 9 bases that match TRBD1. Germline assignment: CDR1 LNHDA and CDR2 SQIVND (reference sequence). The CDR3 is 16 residues long. V lost 5 bases to trimming and J lost 4 bases; unmatched junction nucleotides: 9. The CDR3 DNA sequence: TGTGCCAGTAGTCCCCCCGACGGGACAGGGTACAATGAGCAGTTCTTC. This encodes CASSPPDGTGYNEQFF.

V and J are TRBV2 and TRBJ1-4; D gene uncertain. Trimming shortened V by 2 bases and J by 1 base, and 11 bases separated the two germline ends. The length of the CDR3 is 16 residues. In germline, CDR1 is SNHLY, CDR2 FYNNEI. The CDR3 is CASSERSAKTNEKLFF. The CDR3 DNA reads as TGTGCCAGCAGTGAACGGTCAGCCAAAACTAATGAAAAACTGTTTTTT.

The chain carries TRBV5-1 and TRBJ1-4, with TRBD1 identical over 12 bases. Losses at the gene ends were 0 bases for V and 7 bases for J; bases not matched to a gene: 4. Germline CDR1 is SGHRS and CDR2 is YFSETQ. The CDR3 is 16 amino acids. CDR3 coding DNA: TGCGCCAGCAGCTTGGTGGGACAGGGGGCCCTTGAAAAACTGTTTTTT. Translating gives CASSLVGQGALEKLFF. The full variable domain, its missing parts supplied by reference TRBV5-1 and TRBJ1-4, is KAGVTQTPRYLIKTRGQQVTLSCSPISGHRSVSWYQQTPGQGLQFLFEYFSETQRNKGNFPGRFSGRQFSNSRSEMNVSTLELGDSALYLCASSLVGQGALEKLFFGSGTQLSVL.

The genes are TRBV3-1 (or the pseudogene TRBV3-2) and TRBJ2-1; D gene ambiguous. The V end lost 1 base, the J end lost 4 bases, and 5 bases lay between the germline ends. CDR3 length: 13 residues. Germline V gene data show CDR1 as LGHDT and CDR2 as YNNKEL (reference sequence). In DNA, the CDR3 is TGTGCCAGCAGCCAAGTGGGTTACAATGAGCAGTTCTTC. This gives the protein CASSQVGYNEQFF.

The sample holds a few counts of this clone. V and J are TRBV28 and TRBJ2-7, with 12 bases matching TRBD1. The CDR3 has 18 residues. With V trimmed by 3 bases and J by 0 bases, 9 bases remained unmatched. The germline V gene has CDR1 MDHEN and CDR2 SYDVKM. As DNA, the CDR3 is TGTGCCAGCAGTTTGGGGACAGGGGGCGGGAGAAGCTCCTACGAGCAGTACTTC. It translates to CASSLGTGGGRSSYEQYF.

The V and J genes are TRBV5-4 and TRBJ1-3, with D possibly matching TRBD1 (5 bases). Trimming pared 4 bases from V and 6 bases from J, leaving 14 bases between. Germline lookup yields CDR1 SGHNT and CDR2 YYREEE (reference sequence). The CDR3 runs 14 residues. The CDR3 DNA is TGTGCCAGCAGCCCCTCCCCAGGGAAAAACACCATATATTTT. Protein product: CASSPSPGKNTIYF.

The chain links TRBV6-4 to TRBJ2-1, with 8 bases aligning to TRBD1. V lost 0 bases, J lost 6 bases, and 7 bases stayed unmatched. Germline values: CDR1 MRHNA, CDR2 SNTAGT. The CDR3 covers 16 residues. CDR3 amino acids: CASSDSDREWGNEQFF. The DNA of the CDR3 is TGTGCCAGCAGTGACTCGGACAGGGAGTGGGGCAATGAGCAGTTCTTC.

V and J are TRBV28 and TRBJ1-6; 9 nucleotides agree with TRBD1. This CDR3 region has 14 residues. The germline CDR1 and CDR2 sequences are MDHEN and SYDVKM. Trimming at V came to 4 bases and at J to 6 bases, leaving 1 base not matched to a gene. The CDR3 loop reads CASSSGQGNSPLHF. For the CDR3, the DNA is TGTGCCAGCAGTTCGGGACAGGGTAATTCACCCCTCCACTTT. Complete variable domain (other parts from reference TRBV28 and TRBJ1-6): DVKVTQSSRYLVKRTGEKVFLECVQDMDHENMFWYRQDPGLGLRLIYFSYDVKMKEKGDIPEGYSVSREKKERFSLILESASTNQTSMYLCASSSGQGNSPLHFGNGTRLTVT.

The chain recombines TRBV2 with TRBJ1-6, with unresolved D. There are 16 residues in the CDR3. The V gene's germline CDR1 is SNHLY and CDR2 FYNNEI. The germline V and J ends were trimmed by 7 bases and 7 bases, with 20 bases remaining between them. The CDR3 region has the DNA TGTGCCAGCACTATACTCGGGCCCGGGGAAAATTCACCCCTCCACTTT. Translating it yields CASTILGPGENSPLHF.

This chain connects TRBV4-1 to TRBJ2-7, with no clear D. Germline CDR1 MGHRA, CDR2 YSYEKL. The germline V and J ends were trimmed by 4 bases and 6 bases, with 13 bases remaining between them. CDR3 size: 13 residues. CDR3 sequence reads: CASSPRTRGEQYF. The CDR3 DNA reads TGCGCCAGCAGCCCAAGAACTCGCGGCGAGCAGTACTTC.